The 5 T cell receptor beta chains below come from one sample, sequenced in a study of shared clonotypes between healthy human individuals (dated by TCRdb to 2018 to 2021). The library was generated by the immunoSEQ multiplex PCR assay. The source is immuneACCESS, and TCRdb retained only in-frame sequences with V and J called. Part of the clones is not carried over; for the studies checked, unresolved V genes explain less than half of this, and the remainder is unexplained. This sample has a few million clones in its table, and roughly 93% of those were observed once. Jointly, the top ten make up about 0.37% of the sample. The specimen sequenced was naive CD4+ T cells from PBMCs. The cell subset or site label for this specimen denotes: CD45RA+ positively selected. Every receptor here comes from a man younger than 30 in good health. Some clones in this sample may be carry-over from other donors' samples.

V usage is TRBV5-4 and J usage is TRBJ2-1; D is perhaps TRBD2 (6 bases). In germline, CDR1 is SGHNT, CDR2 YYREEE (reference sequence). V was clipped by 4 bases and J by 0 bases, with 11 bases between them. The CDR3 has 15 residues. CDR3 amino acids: CASSRGGSSYNEQFF. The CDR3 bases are TGTGCCAGCAGCCGTGGAGGGAGCTCCTACAATGAGCAGTTCTTC. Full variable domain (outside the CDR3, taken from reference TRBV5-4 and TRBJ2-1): ETGVTQSPTHLIKTRGQQVTLRCSSQSGHNTVSWYQQALGQGPQFIFQYYREEENGRGNFPPRFSGLQFPNYSSELNVNALELDDSALYLCASSRGGSSYNEQFFGPGTRLTVL.

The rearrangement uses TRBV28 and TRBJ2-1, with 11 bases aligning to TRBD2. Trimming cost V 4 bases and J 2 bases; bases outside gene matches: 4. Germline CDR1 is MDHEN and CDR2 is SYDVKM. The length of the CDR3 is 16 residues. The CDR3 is CASSSLLAGAYNEQFF. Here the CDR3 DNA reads TGTGCCAGCAGTTCCCTACTAGCGGGGGCCTACAATGAGCAGTTCTTC.

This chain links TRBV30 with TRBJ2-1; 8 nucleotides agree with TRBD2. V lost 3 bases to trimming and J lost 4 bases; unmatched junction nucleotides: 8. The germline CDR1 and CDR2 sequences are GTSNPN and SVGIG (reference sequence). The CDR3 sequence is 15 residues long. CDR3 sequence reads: CAWRRGLAGYNEQFF. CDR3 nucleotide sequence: TGTGCCTGGAGAAGAGGGCTAGCGGGTTACAATGAGCAGTTCTTC.

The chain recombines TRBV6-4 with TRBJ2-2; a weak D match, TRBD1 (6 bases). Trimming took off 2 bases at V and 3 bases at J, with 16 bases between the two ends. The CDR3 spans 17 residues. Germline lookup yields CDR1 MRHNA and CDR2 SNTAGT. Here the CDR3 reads CASSDDFTGLYTGELFF. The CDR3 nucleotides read TGTGCCAGCAGTGACGATTTTACAGGGTTGTACACCGGGGAGCTGTTTTTT.

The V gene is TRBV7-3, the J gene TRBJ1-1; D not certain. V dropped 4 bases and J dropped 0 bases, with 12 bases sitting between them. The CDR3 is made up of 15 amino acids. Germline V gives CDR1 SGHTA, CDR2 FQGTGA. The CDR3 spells CASSSRLDLNTEAFF. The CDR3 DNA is TGTGCCAGCAGCTCGAGACTGGACTTGAACACTGAAGCTTTCTTT.